This T cell receptor beta chain was captured in a study of cytotoxic CD8 clonotypes in ibrutinib-treated CLL. Repertoires were generated with immunoSEQ multiplex PCR, while TCRdb's copy carries only in-frame clones and drops some. The sample shows 45,000 to 70,000 clones, 56% of them seen only once. Of note for this clone: Antigen specificity is unknown.

The CDR3 loop spans 16 amino acids. Germline V CDR1 and CDR2: ENHRY, SYGVKD. Trimming cost V 6 bases and J 0 bases, with 14 bases left between them. Study-level results: With treatment, public clonotypes, which were uncommon, either contracted or remained stable. Baseline levels were approached again at progression, after clonality had risen at ibrutinib response.

The receptor was derived from a human donor with chronic lymphocytic leukemia. Sequenced here: PBMCs, sampled after 24 months of ibrutinib treatment. V gene TRBV10-3 combines with J gene TRBJ1-4, with D possibly matching TRBD1 (6 bases). CDR3 coding DNA: TGTGCCATCAGCCACCTTTGGACAGCAACTAATGAAAAACTGTTTTTT. Its translation: CAISHLWTATNEKLFF.